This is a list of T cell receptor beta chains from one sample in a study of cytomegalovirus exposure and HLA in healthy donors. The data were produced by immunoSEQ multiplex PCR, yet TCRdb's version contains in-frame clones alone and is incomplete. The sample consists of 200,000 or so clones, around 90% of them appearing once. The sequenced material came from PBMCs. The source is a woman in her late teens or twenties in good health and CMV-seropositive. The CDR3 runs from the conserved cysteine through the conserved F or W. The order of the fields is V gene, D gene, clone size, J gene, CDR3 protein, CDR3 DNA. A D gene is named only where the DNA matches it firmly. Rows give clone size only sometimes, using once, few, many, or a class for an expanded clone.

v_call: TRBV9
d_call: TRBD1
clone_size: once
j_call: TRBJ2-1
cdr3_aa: CASSGRLGGFNYNEQFF
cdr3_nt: TGTGCCAGCAGCGGACGATTAGGGGGCTTTAACTACAATGAGCAGTTCTTC

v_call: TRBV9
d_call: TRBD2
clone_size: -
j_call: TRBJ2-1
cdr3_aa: CASSVRLAGGTEQFF
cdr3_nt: TGTGCCAGCAGCGTAAGACTAGCGGGAGGTACTGAGCAGTTCTTC

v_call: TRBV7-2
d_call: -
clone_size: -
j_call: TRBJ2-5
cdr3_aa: CASSLGRDQETQYF
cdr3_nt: TGTGCCAGCAGCTTAGGACGGGACCAAGAGACCCAGTACTTC

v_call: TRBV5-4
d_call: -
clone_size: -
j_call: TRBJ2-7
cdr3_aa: CASSLGGDDEQYF
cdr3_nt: TGTGCCAGCAGCTTGGGGGGGGATGACGAGCAGTACTTC

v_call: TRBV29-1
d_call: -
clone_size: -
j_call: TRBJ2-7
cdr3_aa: CSVKGTLDPNEQYF
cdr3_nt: TGCAGCGTTAAAGGGACATTGGATCCTAACGAGCAGTACTTC

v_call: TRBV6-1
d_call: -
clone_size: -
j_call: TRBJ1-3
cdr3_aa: CASIRGGAGNTIYF
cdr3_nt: TGTGCCAGCATCCGCGGGGGGGCTGGAAACACCATATATTTT

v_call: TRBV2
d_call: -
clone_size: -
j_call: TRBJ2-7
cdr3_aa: CASKGLRGGYEQYF
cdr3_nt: TGTGCCAGCAAAGGTCTGAGAGGAGGCTACGAGCAGTACTTC

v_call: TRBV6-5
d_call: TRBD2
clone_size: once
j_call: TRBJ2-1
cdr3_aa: CASSFLAGGLNNEQFF
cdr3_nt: TGTGCCAGCAGTTTCCTAGCGGGAGGGCTAAACAATGAGCAGTTCTTC

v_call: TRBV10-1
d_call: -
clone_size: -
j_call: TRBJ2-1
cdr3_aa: CASSESASDPQNEQFF
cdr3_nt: TGCGCCAGCAGTGAGTCGGCTAGCGACCCCCAAAATGAGCAGTTCTTC

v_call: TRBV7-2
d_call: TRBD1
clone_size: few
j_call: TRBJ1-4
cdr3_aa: CASSPGQGAYEKLFF
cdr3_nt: TGTGCCAGCAGCCCAGGACAGGGGGCATACGAAAAACTGTTTTTT

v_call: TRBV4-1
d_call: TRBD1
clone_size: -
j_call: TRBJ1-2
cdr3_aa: CASSQDRGNYGYTF
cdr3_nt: TGCGCCAGCAGCCAGGACAGGGGGAACTATGGCTACACCTTC

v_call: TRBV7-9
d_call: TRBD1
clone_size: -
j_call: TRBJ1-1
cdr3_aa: CASSLDQGAAEAFF
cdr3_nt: TGTGCCAGCAGCTTAGACCAGGGGGCGGCTGAAGCTTTCTTT

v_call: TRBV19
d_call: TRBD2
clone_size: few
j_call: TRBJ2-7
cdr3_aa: CASSIRLADYYEQYF
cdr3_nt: TGTGCCAGTAGTATAAGGCTAGCGGATTACTACGAGCAGTACTTC

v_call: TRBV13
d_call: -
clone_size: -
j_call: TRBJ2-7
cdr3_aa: CASSMGSGYEQYF
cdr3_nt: TGTGCCAGCAGTATGGGCAGCGGTTACGAGCAGTACTTC

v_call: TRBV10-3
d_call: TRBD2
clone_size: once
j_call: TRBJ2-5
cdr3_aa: CAINGGRGIETQYF
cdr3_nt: TGTGCCATCAACGGCGGGAGGGGAATAGAGACCCAGTACTTC

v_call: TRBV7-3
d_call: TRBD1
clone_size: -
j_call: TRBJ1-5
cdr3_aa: CASSSDRGKWQPQHF
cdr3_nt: TGTGCCAGCAGCTCGGACAGGGGGAAGTGGCAGCCCCAGCATTTT

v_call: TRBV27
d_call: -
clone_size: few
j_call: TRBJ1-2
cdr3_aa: CASSSPGYYGYTF
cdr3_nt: TGTGCCAGCAGTTCCCCGGGGTACTATGGCTACACCTTC

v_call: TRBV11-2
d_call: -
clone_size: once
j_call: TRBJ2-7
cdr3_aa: CASSASMSVPGNEQYF
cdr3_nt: TGTGCCAGCAGCGCTTCCATGTCGGTCCCGGGGAACGAGCAGTACTTC

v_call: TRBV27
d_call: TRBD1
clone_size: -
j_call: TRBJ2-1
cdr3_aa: CASSFSWLGTGVNEQFF
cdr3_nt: TGTGCCAGCAGTTTCTCGTGGTTGGGGACAGGGGTCAATGAGCAGTTCTTC

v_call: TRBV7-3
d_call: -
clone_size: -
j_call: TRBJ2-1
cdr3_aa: CASSSLAGSSYNEQFF
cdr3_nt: TGTGCCAGCAGCTCCCTGGCGGGTAGCTCCTACAATGAGCAGTTCTTC

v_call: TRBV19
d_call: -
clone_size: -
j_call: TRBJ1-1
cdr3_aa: CASSPSGSRGAFF
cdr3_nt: TGTGCCAGTAGTCCTTCGGGCAGCCGGGGAGCTTTCTTT

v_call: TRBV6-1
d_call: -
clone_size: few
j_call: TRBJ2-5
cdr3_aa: CASSVQGTETQYF
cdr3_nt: TGTGCCAGCAGTGTACAGGGAACAGAGACCCAGTACTTC

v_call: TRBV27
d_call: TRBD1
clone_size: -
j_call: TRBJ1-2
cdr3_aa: CASSPGTATNYGYTF
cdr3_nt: TGTGCCAGCAGTCCCGGGACAGCCACTAACTATGGCTACACCTTC

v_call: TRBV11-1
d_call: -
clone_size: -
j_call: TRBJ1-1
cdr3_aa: CASSFRPGPMTEAFF
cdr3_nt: TGTGCCAGCAGCTTTAGGCCAGGGCCGATGACTGAAGCTTTCTTT

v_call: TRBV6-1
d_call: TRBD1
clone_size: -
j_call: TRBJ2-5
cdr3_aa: CASSEASGQGAETQYF
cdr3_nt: TGTGCCAGCAGTGAAGCATCGGGACAGGGGGCTGAGACCCAGTACTTC

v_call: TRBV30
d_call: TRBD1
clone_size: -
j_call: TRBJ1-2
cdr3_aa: CAWSDRGREGYTF
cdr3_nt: TGTGCCTGGAGCGACAGGGGTAGGGAGGGCTACACCTTC

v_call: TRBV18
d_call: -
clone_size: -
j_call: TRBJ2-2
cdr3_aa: CASSPDRYTGELFF
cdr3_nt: TGTGCCAGCTCACCGGACAGATACACCGGGGAGCTGTTTTTT

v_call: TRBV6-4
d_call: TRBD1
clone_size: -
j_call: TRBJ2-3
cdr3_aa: CASSPGTGGDTQYF
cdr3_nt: TGTGCCAGCAGTCCCGGGACAGGGGGAGATACGCAGTATTTT

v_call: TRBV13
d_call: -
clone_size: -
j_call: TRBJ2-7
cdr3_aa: CASSRYNDYYEQYF
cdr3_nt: TGTGCCAGCAGCCGCTATAACGACTACTACGAGCAGTACTTC

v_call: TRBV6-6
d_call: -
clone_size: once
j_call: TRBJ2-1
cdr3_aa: CASSPFNEQFF
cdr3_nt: TGTGCCAGCAGCCCTTTCAATGAGCAGTTCTTC

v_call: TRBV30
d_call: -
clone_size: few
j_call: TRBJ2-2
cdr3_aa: CAWRGLSGTGELFF
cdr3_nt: TGTGCCTGGAGGGGACTTAGTGGAACCGGGGAGCTGTTTTTT